This T cell receptor (beta chain) comes out of a study of identical twins. Unique molecular identifiers were present on the cDNA, which also gained a universal primer site by template switching. TCRdb redid the calling of the 5' RACE reads with MiXCR, one entry per CDR3 protein. The data hold some 260,000 distinct CDR3 sequences, with roughly 13% observed a single time. V trimming: 5 bases; J trimming: 4 bases; junction bases outside the gene matches: 10. The CDR3 is 17 residues long. Germline V lookup: CDR1 LNHNV, CDR2 YYDKDF (reference sequence). Overall study findings and caveats: Less excess twin sharing appeared in beta out-of-frame sequences. Fewer insertions characterized abundant cord blood beta clonotypes, whereas memory repertoires showed none. Conclusions rested on cross-sectional statistics rather than following the same donors.

Comment on this clonotype: The antigen remains undetermined.

The clonotype was recovered from a woman in her late teens or twenties in good health. Specimen: memory (CD45RO+) T cells sorted from blood. The chain employs TRBV15 and TRBJ2-7; 14 bases line up with TRBD2. In nucleotides, the CDR3 is TGTGCCACCAGCGCGGGGACTAGCGGGAGTAACCATTACGAGCAGTACTTC. Its translation: CATSAGTSGSNHYEQYF.